What follows are 3 T cell receptor beta chains derived from one specimen sequenced in a study of T cell responses to AZD1222 COVID-19 vaccine. Repertoires were generated with immunoSEQ multiplex PCR, while TCRdb's copy carries only in-frame clones and drops some. The profile shows about 110,000 clones, about nine tenths of them singletons. The sequencing here drew on peripheral blood, taken on day 0 of AZD1222 vaccination. The receptors were gathered from an adult in good health.

V and J are TRBV6-2 or TRBV6-3 and TRBJ2-2; D is undetermined. The germline V gene encodes CDR1 MNHEY and CDR2 SVGEGT. The CDR3 spans 16 residues. V was pared by 2 bases and J by 7 bases, with 17 bases between. CDR3 DNA sequence: TGTGCCAGCAGTTACCGTCTCTCGGGTATTAACGGGGAGCTGTTTTTT. Its translation: CASSYRLSGINGELFF.

The V call is TRBV28, the J call TRBJ1-5; possible D gene TRBD1, 5 bases. The V and J ends lost 1 base and 3 bases respectively, with 16 bases between them. The germline CDR1 and CDR2 sequences are MDHEN and SYDVKM. The CDR3 runs 17 residues. The CDR3 nucleotides read TGTGCCAGCAGTTTATTAGCAGGGATGCATAACAATCAGCCCCAGCATTTT. Its protein is CASSLLAGMHNNQPQHF.

The V gene is TRBV25-1, the J gene TRBJ1-2; a possible D gene is TRBD1 (5 bases). This CDR3 region has 16 residues. V lost 5 bases, J lost 0 bases, and 16 bases lay in between. Germline V gene data show CDR1 as MGHDK and CDR2 as SYGVNS. The CDR3 DNA sequence: TGTGCCAGCAGTAGCGCCCGGGACGGCACTAACTATGGCTACACCTTC. It translates to CASSSARDGTNYGYTF.